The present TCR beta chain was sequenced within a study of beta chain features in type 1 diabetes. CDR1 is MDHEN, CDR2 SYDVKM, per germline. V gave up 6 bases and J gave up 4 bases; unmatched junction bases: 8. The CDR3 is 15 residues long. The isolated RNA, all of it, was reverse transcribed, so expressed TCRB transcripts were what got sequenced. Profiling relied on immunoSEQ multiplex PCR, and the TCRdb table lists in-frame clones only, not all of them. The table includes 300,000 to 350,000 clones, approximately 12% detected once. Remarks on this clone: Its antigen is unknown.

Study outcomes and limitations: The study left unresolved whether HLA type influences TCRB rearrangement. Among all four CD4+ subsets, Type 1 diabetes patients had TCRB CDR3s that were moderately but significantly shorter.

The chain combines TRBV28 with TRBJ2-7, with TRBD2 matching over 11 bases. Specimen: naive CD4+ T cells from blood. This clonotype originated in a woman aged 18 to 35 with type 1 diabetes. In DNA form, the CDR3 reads TGTGCCAGCAGCCTGATGACTAGCGGGAAATACGAGCAGTACTTC. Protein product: CASSLMTSGKYEQYF.